Listed here are 26 T cell receptor beta chains from one sample, sequenced in a study of blood T cell repertoires in COVID-19. Here immunoSEQ multiplex PCR was the method, and the copy in TCRdb shows in-frame clones only, minus some. The table includes around 95,000 clones, over 75% detected once. The sample comprised peripheral blood. The receptors originated from an elderly woman with acute or convalescent COVID-19.

This clone was found once. The chain couples TRBV29-1 to TRBJ2-7, with D tentatively TRBD1 (5 bases). V lost 0 bases, J lost 5 bases, and 17 bases lay in between. Germline values: CDR1 SQVTM, CDR2 ANQGSEA. This CDR3 has 15 amino acids. The CDR3 nucleotides read TGCAGCGTTGAAGAAGTGGCAGGGATGGGGAACGAGCAGTACTTC. Translated: CSVEEVAGMGNEQYF.

V usage is TRBV3-1 (or the pseudogene TRBV3-2) and J usage is TRBJ2-7; weak D call: TRBD1 (7 bases). There are 18 residues in the CDR3. Trimming removed 0 bases at V and 4 bases at J, with 22 bases between. Germline-derived CDR1 and CDR2 are LGHDT and YNNKEL (reference sequence). The CDR3 loop is CASSQEGRRDRVAYEQYV. For the CDR3, the DNA is TGTGCCAGCAGCCAAGAAGGACGGAGGGACAGAGTTGCATACGAGCAGTACGTC.

This sequence joins TRBV2 and TRBJ1-2; D unresolved. The CDR3 loop spans 13 amino acids. The V end was cut by 4 bases, the J end by 8 bases, with 14 bases between. CDR1 and CDR2 from the germline V gene are SNHLY and FYNNEI. The CDR3 region is CASSGAALGGYTF. As DNA, the CDR3 is TGTGCCAGCAGTGGGGCAGCCCTTGGGGGCTACACCTTC. The variable domain in full, completed from reference TRBV2 and TRBJ1-2, reads EPEVTQTPSHQVTQMGQEVILRCVPISNHLYFYWYRQILGQKVEFLVSFYNNEISEKSEIFDDQFSVERPDGSNFTLKIRSTKLEDSAMYFCASSGAALGGYTFGSGTRLTVV.

The chain has TRBV5-1 and TRBJ1-2, with 7 bases identical to TRBD1. V trimming: 6 bases; J trimming: 7 bases; junction bases outside the gene matches: 6. Germline assignment: CDR1 SGHRS and CDR2 YFSETQ. The CDR3 consists of 12 residues. The CDR3 sequence: CASNEPGGGYTF. For the CDR3, the DNA is TGCGCCAGCAATGAACCAGGGGGTGGCTACACCTTC.

The chain uses TRBV5-1 and TRBJ2-3; 8 bases are a match to TRBD2. Germline V lookup: CDR1 SGHRS, CDR2 YFSETQ. This CDR3 contains 14 residues. V lost 4 bases to trimming and J lost 2 bases; unmatched junction nucleotides: 3. In DNA, the CDR3 is TGCGCCAGCAGCACCGGGGGGGCCACAGATACGCAGTATTTT. Protein sequence: CASSTGGATDTQYF. The full variable domain, completed using reference TRBV5-1 and TRBJ2-3, is KAGVTQTPRYLIKTRGQQVTLSCSPISGHRSVSWYQQTPGQGLQFLFEYFSETQRNKGNFPGRFSGRQFSNSRSEMNVSTLELGDSALYLCASSTGGATDTQYFGPGTRLTVL.

The chain has TRBV10-2 and TRBJ1-1; TRBD1 agrees at 11 bases. This CDR3 contains 15 residues. Looked up from germline, CDR1 is WSHSY and CDR2 is SAAADI. Unmatched junction bases numbered 3, after V lost 2 bases and J lost 4 bases. Here the CDR3 reads CASSEEDRGLTEAFF. The CDR3 nucleotides are TGCGCCAGCAGTGAGGAGGACAGGGGGCTCACTGAAGCTTTCTTT.

This clone was seen a few times. The rearrangement links TRBV3-1 (or the pseudogene TRBV3-2) to TRBJ1-1, with a possible D match to TRBD1 (6 bases). This CDR3 is 13 amino acids long. Trimming removed 3 bases at V and 5 bases at J, with 10 bases between. Germline V gene data show CDR1 as LGHDT and CDR2 as YNNKEL (reference sequence). The CDR3 bases are TGTGCCAGCAGCCAGGCGGGGGCGACTGAAGCTTTCTTT. It specifies CASSQAGATEAFF.

The CDR3 region is CASSFLSGTGELFF. Here the CDR3 DNA reads TGCGCCAGCAGTTTCCTCTCGGGCACCGGGGAGCTGTTTTTT. The chain uses TRBV5-1 and TRBJ2-2; D is ambiguous. The CDR3 length is 14 residues. V was clipped by 5 bases and J by 4 bases, with 12 bases between them. Germline loops: CDR1 SGHRS, CDR2 YFSETQ. The full variable domain, its missing parts supplied by reference TRBV5-1 and TRBJ2-2, is KAGVTQTPRYLIKTRGQQVTLSCSPISGHRSVSWYQQTPGQGLQFLFEYFSETQRNKGNFPGRFSGRQFSNSRSEMNVSTLELGDSALYLCASSFLSGTGELFFGEGSRLTVL.

V and J are TRBV5-4 and TRBJ1-2; the match to TRBD1 covers 7 bases. This CDR3 has 15 amino acids. Germline V lookup: CDR1 SGHNT, CDR2 YYREEE (reference sequence). V was pared by 0 bases and J by 4 bases, with 6 bases of the junction left unmatched. For the CDR3, the DNA is TGTGCCAGCAGCTTGGCCCGGACAGGTCCCTATGGCTACACCTTC. This codes for CASSLARTGPYGYTF.

The rearrangement links TRBV28 to TRBJ1-5, with D perhaps matching TRBD1 (5 bases). Per germline, CDR1 MDHEN and CDR2 SYDVKM. CDR3 length: 14 amino acids. The V gene lost 6 bases and the J gene lost 4 bases, with 13 bases spanning the gap. CDR3 bases: TGTGCCAGCAGGAAAGACAGTCTGAATCAGCCCCAGCATTTT. This translates into CASRKDSLNQPQHF.

The V and J genes are TRBV28 and TRBJ2-2; no clear D. CDR3 length equals 12 residues. V lost 6 bases, J lost 8 bases, and 10 bases lay in between. Per the germline V gene, CDR1 is MDHEN and CDR2 is SYDVKM. CDR3 DNA sequence: TGTGCCAGCAGCCACCCCGGGGGGGAGCTGTTTTTT. Translated: CASSHPGGELFF.

The chain uses TRBV5-4 and TRBJ2-1; 12 bases match TRBD1. The CDR3 runs to 16 residues. Germline lookup yields CDR1 SGHNT and CDR2 YYREEE (reference sequence). The ends lost 4 bases at V and 7 bases at J; junction bases unmatched: 9. As DNA, the CDR3 is TGTGCCAGCAGCGGAGCGGGACAGGGGGCGAGGAATGAGCAGTTCTTC. It yields the protein CASSGAGQGARNEQFF.

This sequence joins TRBV28 and TRBJ1-6; 8 bases are shared with TRBD1. The V gene's germline CDR1 is MDHEN and CDR2 SYDVKM. V shed 7 bases and J 7 bases; nucleotides not matched to a gene: 3. This CDR3 comprises 13 residues. The CDR3 DNA reads TGTGCCAGCATCCGGGACAGGAATTCACCCCTCCACTTT. Amino acid sequence: CASIRDRNSPLHF.

This clone showed up just a few times. The J gene is TRBJ1-1, the V gene TRBV28; D is perhaps TRBD1 (5 bases). The V and J ends lost 7 bases and 5 bases respectively, with 17 bases between them. The CDR3 is made up of 14 amino acids. CDR1 is MDHEN and CDR2 is SYDVKM in the germline V gene. The CDR3 sequence is CASTGERRGTEAFF. Here the CDR3 DNA reads TGTGCCAGCACTGGAGAAAGGCGGGGGACTGAAGCTTTCTTT.

This clone was detected only once. The CDR3 bases are TGTGCCAGCAGTTACACTTTCAATACTGATCGGGGCTACACCTTC. Its protein is CASSYTFNTDRGYTF. V usage is TRBV6-5 and J usage is TRBJ1-2; no firm D call. Between the trimmed V and J ends, which lost 2 bases and 8 bases, there was a span of 18 bases. This CDR3 has 15 residues. CDR1 is MNHEY and CDR2 is SVGAGI in the germline V gene.

This sequence joins TRBV27 and TRBJ1-6; 7 positions agree with TRBD1. Trimming removed 5 bases from V and 7 bases from J; junction bases left unmatched: 8. The CDR3 runs to 15 residues. CDR1 is MNHEY and CDR2 is SMNVEV in the germline V gene (reference sequence). CDR3 nucleotide sequence: TGTGCCAGCAGTAGACAGGGAGATGTGAATTCACCCCTCCACTTT. Translated: CASSRQGDVNSPLHF.

The J gene is TRBJ2-2, the V gene TRBV2; 9 positions agree with TRBD1. Germline V CDR1 and CDR2: SNHLY, FYNNEI. CDR3 size: 15 residues. Trimming removed 6 bases from V and 6 bases from J; junction bases left unmatched: 8. CDR3 residues: CASRGQGGRAGELFF. CDR3 in DNA: TGTGCCAGCAGGGGACAGGGCGGCCGGGCCGGGGAGCTGTTTTTT.

The V call is TRBV24-1, the J call TRBJ2-3; TRBD1 might be the D (5 bases). Germline V lookup: CDR1 KGHDR, CDR2 SFDVKD. V lost 2 bases to trimming and J lost 8 bases, with 16 bases between them. This CDR3 spans 15 amino acids. CDR3 nucleotide sequence: TGTGCCACCAGTGATTCCCGACCCGCCAGGGTTACGCAGTATTTT. Protein sequence: CATSDSRPARVTQYF.

This chain links TRBV7-9 with TRBJ1-2; D possibly corresponds to TRBD1 (6 bases). V shed 5 bases and J shed 6 bases, with 13 bases lying between them. CDR1 and CDR2 (germline): SEHNR, FQNEAQ (reference sequence). The CDR3 is made up of 13 amino acids. The CDR3: CASSNDRINGYTF. Written as DNA, the CDR3 is TGTGCCAGCAGCAACGACAGGATCAATGGCTACACCTTC.

The chain links TRBV2 to TRBJ2-2; D might be TRBD1 (6 bases). There are 14 residues in the CDR3. Germline values: CDR1 SNHLY, CDR2 FYNNEI. V gave up 7 bases and J gave up 6 bases, with 15 bases separating them. CDR3 amino acids: CASTITGSAGELFF. The CDR3 nucleotides read TGTGCCAGCACGATTACAGGGTCAGCCGGGGAGCTGTTTTTT. The full variable domain, with the rest looked up from reference TRBV2 and TRBJ2-2, is EPEVTQTPSHQVTQMGQEVILRCVPISNHLYFYWYRQILGQKVEFLVSFYNNEISEKSEIFDDQFSVERPDGSNFTLKIRSTKLEDSAMYFCASTITGSAGELFFGEGSRLTVL.

The rearrangement joins TRBV24-1 to TRBJ2-1, with D possibly TRBD2 on 6 matching bases. V lost 4 bases and J lost 4, with 19 bases in between. The CDR3 runs to 17 residues. The germline V gene encodes CDR1 KGHDR and CDR2 SFDVKD. The CDR3 is CATSEVGGAGPYNEQFF. Written as DNA, the CDR3 is TGTGCCACCAGTGAGGTGGGCGGGGCGGGCCCTTACAATGAGCAGTTCTTC.

V and J are TRBV5-1 and TRBJ1-1, with 7 bases matching TRBD1. The V segment lost 7 bases and the J segment 5 bases; nucleotides outside the gene matches: 8. Germline CDR1 and CDR2: SGHRS and YFSETQ. The CDR3 totals 13 residues. CDR3 protein: CASHDRARTEAFF. CDR3 DNA sequence: TGCGCCAGCCATGACAGGGCACGAACTGAAGCTTTCTTT.

This chain connects TRBV4-3 to TRBJ2-3; D gene unclear. The CDR3 length is 14 residues. Trimming removed 0 bases from V and 10 bases from J, with 14 bases in between. The germline V gene encodes CDR1 LGHNA and CDR2 YSLEER. For the CDR3, the DNA is TGCGCCAGCAGCCAAGAGGCGGTCTCCGCCGCGCAGTATTTT. Protein: CASSQEAVSAAQYF.

This sequence joins TRBV10-3 and TRBJ1-4, with TRBD1 as a possible D gene (6 bases). V dropped 4 bases and J dropped 6 bases, with 6 bases sitting between them. The CDR3 has 12 amino acids. Looked up from germline, CDR1 is ENHRY and CDR2 is SYGVKD. This CDR3 is CAISGQDEKLFF. In nucleotides, the CDR3 is TGTGCCATCAGTGGACAGGATGAAAAACTGTTTTTT.

This chain connects TRBV9 to TRBJ2-1, with 9 nucleotides matching TRBD2. Germline loops: CDR1 SGDLS, CDR2 YYNGEE. The CDR3 runs to 15 residues. Germline trimming cut 4 bases from V and 5 bases from J; bases unmatched to any gene: 7. The CDR3 DNA reads as TGTGCCAGCAGCCTCACCGGACTAGCGAACAATGAGCAGTTCTTC. It yields the protein CASSLTGLANNEQFF.

The rearrangement joins TRBV18 to TRBJ1-1, with TRBD1 as a possible D gene (5 bases). Trimming pared 4 bases from V and 4 bases from J, leaving 13 bases between. Germline V CDR1 and CDR2: KGHSH, LQKENI. The CDR3 length is 14 residues. The CDR3 DNA reads TGTGCCAGCTCACTAGGGGATATGGCCACTGAAGCTTTCTTT. Amino acid sequence: CASSLGDMATEAFF.